The TCR beta chain described here comes from a study of T cell responses to AZD1222 COVID-19 vaccine. This clone appeared a single time. Antigen: not known. The study, taken as a whole, reports: Receipt of two AZD1222 doses was followed by a rise in Spike-specific TCR breadth and depth. Unmutated variant regions are reportedly the target of nearly half of TCRs that are spike-specific. Across spike, vaccine-associated CD4 TCRs were found, dominant at 160-218 and 743-854. Baseline serology detected seropositivity in only a handful of AZD1222 recipients.

CDR3 length equals 16 residues. Germline V gene lookup returns CDR1 MNHEY and CDR2 SVGEGT. Trimming at V came to 4 bases and at J to 5 bases, leaving 8 bases not matched to a gene. TCRdb's copy holds only in-frame clones and misses some; the assay was immunoSEQ multiplex PCR. The table records about 100,000 clones, around 87% of them present only once. This receptor was obtained from an adult who received the AZD1222 COVID-19 vaccine. This chain connects TRBV6-2 or TRBV6-3 to TRBJ2-7; the match to TRBD2 covers 13 bases. The starting material was peripheral blood, obtained 28 days after the second AZD1222 dose. The CDR3 sequence is CASSSELAGGYHEQYF. Written as DNA, the CDR3 is TGTGCCAGCAGTTCAGAACTAGCGGGAGGGTACCACGAGCAGTACTTC.